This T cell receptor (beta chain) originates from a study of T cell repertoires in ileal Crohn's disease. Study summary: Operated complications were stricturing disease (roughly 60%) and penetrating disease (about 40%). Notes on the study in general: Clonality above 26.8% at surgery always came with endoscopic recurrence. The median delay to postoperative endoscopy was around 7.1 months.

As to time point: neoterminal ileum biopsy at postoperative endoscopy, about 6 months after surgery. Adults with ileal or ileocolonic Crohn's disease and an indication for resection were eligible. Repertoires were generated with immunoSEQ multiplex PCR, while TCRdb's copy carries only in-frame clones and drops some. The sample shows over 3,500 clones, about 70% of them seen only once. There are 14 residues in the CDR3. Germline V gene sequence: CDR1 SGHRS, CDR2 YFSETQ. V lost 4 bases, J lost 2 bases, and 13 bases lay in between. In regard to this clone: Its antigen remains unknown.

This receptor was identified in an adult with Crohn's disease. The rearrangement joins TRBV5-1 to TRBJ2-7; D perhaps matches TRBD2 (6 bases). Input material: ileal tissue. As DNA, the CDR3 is TGCGCCAGCAGCGCGGGACTCTCAACCTACGAGCAGTACTTC. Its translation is CASSAGLSTYEQYF.